Shown below are 27 T cell receptor beta chains from a single sample sequenced in a study of graft-versus-host responses after intestinal transplantation. No cognate antigen is known for these TCRs. Sequenced by immunoSEQ multiplex PCR; TCRdb stores in-frame clones only, minus some. The table records about 100,000 clones, 90% to 95% of them present only once. The material was unstimulated CD8+ T cells sorted from spleen or lymph node cells, obtained before intestinal transplant. These receptors were collected from a human donor who received an intestinal transplant.

The rearrangement links TRBV4-2 to TRBJ2-5, with 10 bases fitting TRBD2. The V segment lost 0 bases and the J segment 2 bases; nucleotides outside the gene matches: 15. The CDR3 covers 20 residues. The germline V gene encodes CDR1 LGHNA and CDR2 YNFKEQ. CDR3 sequence (DNA): TGTGCCAGCAGCCAAGATCTGCTGTTGGTCGGACTAGCGGTACAAGAGACCCAGTACTTC. Residues: CASSQDLLLVGLAVQETQYF.

The rearrangement uses TRBV2 and TRBJ2-7; 8 bases are a match to TRBD1. In germline, CDR1 is SNHLY, CDR2 FYNNEI. J was trimmed by 5 bases and V by 7 bases; bases with no gene match: 4. This CDR3 region has 12 residues. Here the CDR3 reads CASNPTGDEQYF. The CDR3 DNA reads TGTGCCAGCAACCCGACAGGGGACGAGCAGTACTTC.

This clone was detected only once. The chain carries TRBV11-2 and TRBJ2-2; D is perhaps TRBD1 (5 bases). This CDR3 has 16 residues. Trimming cost V 5 bases and J 0 bases, with 13 bases left between them. Per germline, CDR1 SGHAT and CDR2 FQNNGV. CDR3 sequence reads: CASSKGATTNTGELFF. CDR3 nucleotide sequence: TGTGCCAGCAGCAAAGGGGCGACAACGAACACCGGGGAGCTGTTTTTT.

CDR3 in amino acids: CASSRQYQETQYF. The CDR3 DNA is TGCGCCAGCAGCCGACAGTACCAAGAGACCCAGTACTTC. The V call is TRBV4-1, the J call TRBJ2-5, with D tentatively TRBD1 (5 bases). The germline V and J ends were trimmed by 4 bases and 0 bases, with 6 bases remaining between them. The CDR3 runs 13 residues. The germline gives CDR1 MGHRA, CDR2 YSYEKL.

As DNA, the CDR3 is TGTGCCAGCAGTCCCCTGACAGGGGCCTTTGAGACCCAGTACTTC. Amino acid sequence: CASSPLTGAFETQYF. The gene calls are TRBV27 and TRBJ2-5; 8 bases line up with TRBD1. The junction had 10 bases not matched to a gene; V was cut back by 5 bases and J by 5 bases. The CDR3 totals 15 residues. CDR1 is MNHEY, CDR2 SMNVEV, per germline (reference sequence).

This clone has a handful of counts. This chain connects TRBV23-1 to TRBJ2-3; D unclear. TRBV23-1 counts as an open reading frame of uncertain function. The CDR3 spans 12 residues. Trimming took off 3 bases at V and 1 base at J, with 2 bases between the two ends. Written as DNA, the CDR3 is TGCGCCAGCAGTCACTGCACAGATACGCAGTATTTT. Translation gives CASSHCTDTQYF.

The V and J genes are TRBV11-2 and TRBJ2-7, with 9 nucleotides matching TRBD1. The CDR3 consists of 16 residues. Germline CDR1 and CDR2: SGHAT and FQNNGV. J was trimmed by 4 bases and V by 1 base; bases with no gene match: 8. The CDR3 reads CASSLVVETGGYEQYF. Written as DNA, the CDR3 is TGTGCCAGCAGCTTAGTTGTAGAGACAGGGGGGTACGAGCAGTACTTC.

Only one count was recorded for this clone. CDR3 coding DNA: TGCAGCGTTGAAGATCCAGGACAGGGTCAAACCTACGAGCAGTACTTC. Its protein product is CSVEDPGQGQTYEQYF. The rearrangement uses TRBV29-1 and TRBJ2-7, with 8 bases aligning to TRBD1. CDR1 and CDR2 (germline): SQVTM, ANQGSEA. With V trimmed by 0 bases and J by 2 bases, 9 bases remained unmatched. The CDR3 is made up of 16 amino acids.

The rearrangement links TRBV7-6 to TRBJ2-7; the D is unclear. This CDR3 has 16 amino acids. Between the trimmed V and J ends, which lost 2 bases and 3 bases, there was a span of 17 bases. Germline-derived CDR1 and CDR2 are SGHVS and FNYEAQ. The CDR3 protein is CASSLLVNGYDYEQYF. The CDR3 bases are TGTGCCAGCAGCTTACTGGTGAACGGTTACGACTACGAGCAGTACTTC.

The chain has TRBV6-6 and TRBJ1-4; no reliable D call. CDR3 length: 15 amino acids. Germline V CDR1 and CDR2: MNHNY, SVGAGI (reference sequence). The ends were cut back, 1 base at V and 4 bases at J, with 10 bases in the middle. The CDR3 DNA is TGTGCCAGCAGTTACTACGCGACACTTAATGAAAAACTGTTTTTT. Protein product: CASSYYATLNEKLFF.

V is TRBV12-5 and J is TRBJ1-1; D is ambiguous. The CDR3 has 14 amino acids. The V end lost 1 base, the J end lost 0 bases, and 6 bases lay between the germline ends. Germline-derived CDR1 and CDR2 are LGHNT and FRNRAP. CDR3 loop: CASGLGQLNTEAFF. As DNA, the CDR3 is TGTGCTAGTGGTTTGGGACAACTGAACACTGAAGCTTTCTTT.

The chain recombines TRBV28 with TRBJ2-5; D may be TRBD1 or TRBD2 (5 bases each). The V gene's germline CDR1 is MDHEN and CDR2 SYDVKM. Trimming left V 5 bases short and J 2 bases short, with 12 bases between. This CDR3 is built from 14 residues. The CDR3 nucleotides are TGTGCCAGCAGTCTCCGGGACGGACAAGAGACCCAGTACTTC. It encodes CASSLRDGQETQYF.

The J gene is TRBJ1-1, the V gene TRBV6-5; D is perhaps TRBD1 (5 bases). The CDR3 consists of 14 residues. Trimming took off 5 bases at V and 6 bases at J, with 16 bases between the two ends. Germline loops: CDR1 MNHEY, CDR2 SVGAGI. In nucleotides, the CDR3 is TGTGCCAGCAGTCCCCCGGGGCCGGGAGCTGAAGCTTTCTTT. Its protein is CASSPPGPGAEAFF.

This clone was counted a single time. The chain has TRBV10-3 and TRBJ1-6; D is perhaps TRBD1 (5 bases). V was cut by 1 base and J by 6 bases, with 16 bases left in between. This CDR3 has 17 residues. Germline V gives CDR1 ENHRY, CDR2 SYGVKD. The CDR3 spells CAISEWGLRAGNSPLHF. CDR3 in DNA: TGTGCCATCAGTGAGTGGGGTCTCAGGGCGGGTAATTCACCCCTCCACTTT.

The CDR3 reads CASSSPETGNNEQFF. Here the CDR3 DNA reads TGTGCCAGCAGCAGCCCTGAAACGGGGAACAATGAGCAGTTCTTC. The chain uses TRBV7-3 and TRBJ2-1; TRBD2 is a possible D gene (5 bases). Trimming shortened V by 5 bases and J by 5 bases, and 16 bases separated the two germline ends. Germline V lookup: CDR1 SGHTA, CDR2 FQGTGA. The CDR3 has 15 residues.

This clone was counted only a few times. The J gene is TRBJ1-2, the V gene TRBV7-6; no reliable D call. Germline-derived CDR1 and CDR2 are SGHVS and FNYEAQ. V shed 1 base and J shed 6 bases, with 9 bases lying between them. This CDR3 has 13 residues. CDR3 amino acids: CASSLVMRDGYTF. The CDR3, as DNA: TGTGCCAGCAGCTTAGTGATGAGGGATGGCTACACCTTC. Full variable domain (outside the CDR3, taken from reference TRBV7-6 and TRBJ1-2): GAGVSQSPRYKVTKRGQDVALRCDPISGHVSLYWYRQALGQGPEFLTYFNYEAQQDKSGLPNDRFSAERPEGSISTLTIQRTEQRDSAMYRCASSLVMRDGYTFGSGTRLTVV.

This clone has a single count. The genes are TRBV4-1 and TRBJ1-6; no definite D call. The V end was cut by 0 bases, the J end by 1 base, with 10 bases between. This CDR3 is built from 17 residues. The germline V gene has CDR1 MGHRA and CDR2 YSYEKL. In nucleotides, the CDR3 is TGCGCCAGCAGCCAAGATCTAAAGAGTTCCTATAATTCACCCCTCCACTTT. This sequence encodes CASSQDLKSSYNSPLHF.

V usage is TRBV7-6 and J usage is TRBJ1-3, with D uncertain. The CDR3 covers 14 residues. Trimming shortened V by 5 bases and J by 2 bases, and 10 bases separated the two germline ends. Germline V gene data show CDR1 as SGHVS and CDR2 as FNYEAQ. The CDR3 DNA follows: TGTGCCAGCAGCACGCCCATGACTGGAAACACCATATATTTT. Protein sequence: CASSTPMTGNTIYF.

Here the CDR3 reads CASSYGGDGYEQYF. The DNA for the CDR3 is TGTGCCAGCAGTTATGGGGGGGACGGCTACGAGCAGTACTTC. This chain uses TRBV6-9 with TRBJ2-7; TRBD2 matches 7 bases. The CDR3 runs to 14 residues. J gave up 3 bases and V 2 bases, and 4 bases lay outside the gene matches. Germline CDR1 and CDR2: MNHGY and SVAAGI.

This chain uses TRBV29-1 with TRBJ2-5; 11 positions agree with TRBD2. This CDR3 is built from 16 residues. V lost 0 bases and J lost 2; bases outside the gene matches: 5. Per the germline V gene, CDR1 is SQVTM and CDR2 is ANQGSEA. The CDR3 region is CSVEDPRTSGQETQYF. In DNA, the CDR3 is TGCAGCGTTGAAGATCCCCGGACTAGCGGGCAAGAGACCCAGTACTTC.

The gene calls are TRBV13 and TRBJ2-3; possible D gene TRBD2, 6 bases. The CDR3 spans 14 residues. The ends were cut back, 4 bases at V and 2 bases at J, with 10 bases in the middle. Germline loops: CDR1 PRHDT, CDR2 FYEKMQ (reference sequence). The CDR3 region has the DNA TGTGCCAGCAGCTCGGACTACAACACAGATACGCAGTATTTT. Translating gives CASSSDYNTDTQYF.

In this sample, this clone turned up a few times. The chain combines TRBV4-1 with TRBJ2-3; 7 bases are a match to TRBD2. The CDR3 consists of 18 residues. Trimming cost V 0 bases and J 6 bases; bases outside gene matches: 15. Germline V gene data show CDR1 as MGHRA and CDR2 as YSYEKL. The CDR3 sequence is CASSQDISYAGESDTQYF. CDR3 DNA: TGCGCCAGCAGCCAAGATATTAGTTACGCGGGAGAAAGCGATACGCAGTATTTT.

The V and J genes are TRBV9 and TRBJ2-5; 12 bases are a match to TRBD2. The junction had 4 bases not matched to a gene; V was cut back by 3 bases and J by 4 bases. CDR1 SGDLS and CDR2 YYNGEE come from the germline V gene. The CDR3 has 15 amino acids. CDR3 sequence (DNA): TGTGCCAGCAGCGCGAAGACTAGCGGGGGAGAGACCCAGTACTTC. Residues: CASSAKTSGGETQYF.

The rearrangement links TRBV9 to TRBJ2-1; D ambiguous. Germline loops: CDR1 SGDLS, CDR2 YYNGEE. Trimming cost V 3 bases and J 6 bases, with 4 bases left between them. This CDR3 region has 11 residues. The CDR3 region is CASSESNEQFF. In nucleotides, the CDR3 is TGTGCCAGCAGCGAATCCAATGAGCAGTTCTTC.

This chain connects TRBV6-5 to TRBJ2-7, with D perhaps matching TRBD1 (6 bases). The germline gives CDR1 MNHEY, CDR2 SVGAGI. Trimming took 6 bases from V and 5 from J, leaving 17 bases between them. The CDR3 is 14 residues long. The CDR3 is CASSPWQGSNEQYF. DNA for the CDR3: TGTGCCAGCAGCCCCTGGCAGGGGAGCAACGAGCAGTACTTC.

The chain is built from TRBV27 and TRBJ2-5, with 7 bases lining up with TRBD1. The junction had 8 bases not matched to a gene; V was cut back by 5 bases and J by 5 bases. The germline V gene has CDR1 MNHEY and CDR2 SMNVEV (reference sequence). CDR3 length equals 14 residues. The CDR3 sequence is CASSITGVGETQYF. CDR3 in DNA: TGTGCCAGCAGTATAACAGGGGTTGGGGAGACCCAGTACTTC.

The gene calls are TRBV6-5 and TRBJ1-1; 7 bases fit TRBD1. After removal of 6 bases from V and 6 bases from J, the junction contained 7 bases not matched to a gene. Germline V gene lookup returns CDR1 MNHEY and CDR2 SVGAGI. This CDR3 region has 13 residues. CDR3 DNA: TGTGCCAGCAGCTTTTTGGGGACAGCTGAAGCTTTCTTT. This sequence encodes CASSFLGTAEAFF.